The next 9 T cell receptor beta chains were all read from a single sample in a study of T cell repertoires in cytomegalovirus infection. TCRdb re-called the reads with MiXCR, one entry per CDR3 protein. The sample yields about 490,000 distinct CDR3 sequences, around 11% seen once. Specimen: PBMCs. These receptors came from a human donor in good health (CMV status not recorded). Some clones in this sample may be carry-over from other donors' samples.

This clonotype was detected many times. J is TRBJ2-1 and V is TRBV7-3; TRBD1 matches 10 bases. The CDR3 contains 14 residues. Trimming removed 5 bases from V and 6 bases from J; junction bases left unmatched: 4. Per germline, CDR1 SGHTA and CDR2 FQGTGA. CDR3 sequence (DNA): TGTGCCAGCAGCCTTCGGGACAGGGGCAATGAGCAGTTCTTC. This gives the protein CASSLRDRGNEQFF.

V is TRBV27 and J is TRBJ1-2; D gene ambiguous. CDR3 length equals 14 residues. The V end was cut by 6 bases, the J end by 4 bases, with 15 bases between. Germline V lookup: CDR1 MNHEY, CDR2 SMNVEV (reference sequence). CDR3 region: CASRRLGTTYGYTF. Written as DNA, the CDR3 is TGTGCCAGCAGACGACTGGGAACAACCTATGGCTACACCTTC.

This clonotype was observed a handful of times. V gene TRBV20-1 combines with J gene TRBJ2-1; 9 positions match TRBD1. The germline V gene encodes CDR1 DFQATT and CDR2 SNEGSKA (reference sequence). The CDR3 covers 16 residues. V was pared by 4 bases and J by 12 bases, with 19 bases of the junction left unmatched. The CDR3 loop is CSATDDSGTGMGAQFF. The CDR3 bases are TGCAGTGCTACCGATGACAGCGGGACAGGGATGGGTGCGCAGTTCTTC.

A note on this clonotype: A single base separates this from a much larger clone, so it may be a read error. The chain joins TRBV11-3 to TRBJ2-7; TRBD1 matches at 8 bases. The CDR3 sequence is 15 residues long. Germline loops: CDR1 SGHNT, CDR2 YENEEA. The CDR3 loop is CTSSSRTGNSYEQYF. For the CDR3, the DNA is TGTACCAGCAGCTCTAGGACAGGGAACTCCTACGAGCAGTACTTC.

This clonotype was seen many times. V gene TRBV10-3 combines with J gene TRBJ1-1, with unresolved D. This CDR3 spans 14 amino acids. CDR1 and CDR2 from the germline V gene are ENHRY and SYGVKD. V was clipped by 4 bases and J by 0 bases, with 9 bases between them. In DNA, the CDR3 is TGTGCCATCAGTGTAAACGGAATGAACACTGAAGCTTTCTTT. It encodes CAISVNGMNTEAFF.

There are a few counts of this clonotype. The CDR3 loop reads CASSRAGQTGFAGELFF. CDR3 coding DNA: TGTGCCAGCAGCAGAGCAGGACAGACAGGGTTCGCCGGGGAGCTGTTTTTT. The chain recombines TRBV5-6 with TRBJ2-2, with 7 bases lining up with TRBD1. Trimming took 4 bases from V and 6 from J; bases not matched to a gene: 15. This CDR3 has 17 residues. CDR1 is SGHDT, CDR2 YYEEEE, per germline.

This clonotype was picked up many times. The J gene is TRBJ1-5, the V gene TRBV12-3 or TRBV12-4; 8 nucleotides line up with TRBD1. The CDR3 covers 15 residues. V was pared by 4 bases and J by 5 bases, with 7 bases of the junction left unmatched. The CDR3 DNA follows: TGTGCCAGCAGTTCCGGGACAGGAGGTCATCAGCCCCAGCATTTT. It specifies CASSSGTGGHQPQHF.

Details on this clonotype: A much larger clone lies one base from this, so it may be a read error. V is TRBV28 and J is TRBJ1-5; a weak D match, TRBD1 (6 bases). This CDR3 contains 15 residues. In germline, CDR1 is MDHEN, CDR2 SYDVKM. The CDR3 reads CANSLTGRSNQPQHF. The CDR3 region has the DNA TGTGCCAACAGTTTGACAGGCAGGAGCAATCAGCCCCAGCATTTT.

This clonotype was seen at least ten times. The chain recombines TRBV7-9 with TRBJ1-4; 7 bases map to TRBD1. Looked up from germline, CDR1 is SEHNR and CDR2 is FQNEAQ (reference sequence). The CDR3 extends over 17 amino acids. V lost 1 base to trimming and J lost 2 bases; unmatched junction nucleotides: 7. In nucleotides, the CDR3 is TGTGCCAGCAGCTTAGGGGACAGAATAAGTACTAATGAAAAACTGTTTTTT. This codes for CASSLGDRISTNEKLFF.